One and the same sample provided the 7 T cell receptor beta chains below, sequenced in a study of T cells in localized non-small cell lung cancer. Produced via immunoSEQ multiplex PCR; TCRdb's table is partial and in-frame only. The sample contains tens of thousands of clones, around 90% of which appear only once. The input for sequencing was peripheral blood, taken before any cancer treatment. The receptors were gathered from a man aged 40 to 70 with stage I squamous cell lung carcinoma.

The chain employs TRBV7-2 and TRBJ2-7, with D hard to call. V was cut by 1 base and J by 2 bases, with 12 bases left in between. The CDR3 has 15 amino acids. Germline V gives CDR1 SGHTA, CDR2 FQGNSA. This chain's CDR3 is CASSLGSAETYEQYF. Here the CDR3 DNA reads TGTGCCAGCAGCTTAGGGTCAGCTGAGACCTACGAGCAGTACTTC.

The chain combines TRBV6-1 with TRBJ2-1, with D uncertain. V was cut by 6 bases and J by 7 bases, with 10 bases left in between. This CDR3 contains 12 residues. CDR1 is MNHNS and CDR2 is SASEGT in the germline V gene. The CDR3 coding sequence is TGTGCCAGCAGATGGGATTGGAATGAGCAGTTCTTC. This translates into CASRWDWNEQFF.

The V gene is TRBV7-2, the J gene TRBJ1-5, with a possible D match to TRBD1 (5 bases). Trimming left V 1 base short and J 6 bases short, with 13 bases between. This CDR3 spans 15 amino acids. Germline V lookup: CDR1 SGHTA, CDR2 FQGNSA. The chain's CDR3 is CASSLGAGVGQPQHF. CDR3 in DNA: TGTGCCAGCAGCTTAGGCGCGGGGGTGGGTCAGCCCCAGCATTTT.

The chain couples TRBV27 to TRBJ1-4, with a possible D match to TRBD1 (5 bases). V was clipped by 2 bases and J by 10 bases, with 29 bases between them. CDR1 and CDR2 (germline): MNHEY, SMNVEV (reference sequence). The CDR3 consists of 19 residues. The chain's CDR3 is CASSLGAGSLGAPGGKLFF. CDR3 bases: TGTGCCAGCAGTTTAGGAGCTGGCAGTCTAGGAGCCCCTGGGGGAAAACTGTTTTTT.

The chain employs TRBV5-4 and TRBJ2-5; D might be TRBD1 (5 bases). CDR1 is SGHNT, CDR2 YYREEE, per germline (reference sequence). This CDR3 is built from 15 residues. Trimming took 0 bases from V and 7 from J, leaving 16 bases between them. CDR3 in DNA: TGTGCCAGCAGCTTGGTTGGGGCCACCCGAGGGACCCAGTACTTC. Residues: CASSLVGATRGTQYF.

CDR3 nucleotides: TGTGCCAGCAGCAAAGCGCGGCAGGTAGAGTTCATGAACACTGAAGCTTTCTTT. Amino acids: CASSKARQVEFMNTEAFF. The chain combines TRBV21-1 with TRBJ1-1. TRBV21-1 is labeled a pseudogene. The CDR3 spans 18 residues.

The chain recombines TRBV5-8 with TRBJ2-3; 7 nucleotides match TRBD1. The CDR3 runs to 14 residues. CDR1 and CDR2 (germline): SGHTS, YDEGEE. V lost 3 bases to trimming and J lost 1 base; unmatched junction nucleotides: 2. The CDR3 here is CASSSGGGTDTQYF. In nucleotides, the CDR3 is TGTGCCAGCAGCTCAGGGGGTGGCACAGATACGCAGTATTTT.